This T cell receptor beta chain was identified during a study of blood T cell repertoires in COVID-19. About the study: There were acute and convalescent COVID-19 samples, and they came from the United States, Italy and Spain.

Trimming left V 5 bases short and J 2 bases short, with 9 bases between. This CDR3 has 13 residues. CDR1 and CDR2 (germline): MRHNA, SNTAGT. Repertoires were generated with immunoSEQ multiplex PCR, while TCRdb's copy carries only in-frame clones and drops some. This repertoire shows more than 300,000 clones, roughly 92% found once; its top ten account for about 0.83%. The clonotype comes from a woman aged 40 to 50 who had been exposed to COVID-19. The specimen sequenced was PBMCs or T cells enriched from blood (not recorded which). The V gene is TRBV6-4, the J gene TRBJ1-1; a possible D gene is TRBD1 (5 bases). The DNA of the CDR3 is TGTGCCAGCAGTACAGGTCCTAACACTGAAGCTTTCTTT. Its translation: CASSTGPNTEAFF.